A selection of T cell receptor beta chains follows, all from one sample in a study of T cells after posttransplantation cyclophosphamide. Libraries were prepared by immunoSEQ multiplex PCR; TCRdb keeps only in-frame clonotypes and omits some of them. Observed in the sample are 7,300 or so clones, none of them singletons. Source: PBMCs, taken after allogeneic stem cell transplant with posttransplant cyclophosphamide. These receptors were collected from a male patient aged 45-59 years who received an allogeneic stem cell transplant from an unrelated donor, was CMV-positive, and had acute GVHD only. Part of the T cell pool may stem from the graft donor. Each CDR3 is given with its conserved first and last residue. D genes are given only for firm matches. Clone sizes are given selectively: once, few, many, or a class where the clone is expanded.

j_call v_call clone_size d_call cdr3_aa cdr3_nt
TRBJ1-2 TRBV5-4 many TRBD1 CASSLDRGLFYGYTF TGTGCCAGCAGCTTGGACAGGGGGCTGTTCTATGGCTACACCTTC
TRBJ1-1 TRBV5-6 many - CASSLPLRGTEAFF TGTGCCAGCAGCTTACCCCTTCGGGGAACTGAAGCTTTCTTT
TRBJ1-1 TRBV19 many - CASSIEGGVRRNTEAFF TGTGCCAGTAGTATAGAGGGAGGGGTTAGGCGGAACACTGAAGCTTTCTTT
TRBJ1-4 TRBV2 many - CASVREGTNEKLFF TGTGCCAGCGTCAGGGAGGGTACTAATGAAAAACTGTTTTTT
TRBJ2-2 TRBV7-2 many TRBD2 CASSSGLAITGELFF TGTGCCAGCAGCTCGGGACTAGCGATCACCGGGGAGCTGTTTTTT
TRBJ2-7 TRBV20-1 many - CSATASNEQYF TGCAGTGCTACCGCTAGTAACGAGCAGTACTTC
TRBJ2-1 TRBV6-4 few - CASSRTSGTAVDNEQFF TGTGCCAGCAGTAGGACCTCCGGGACTGCTGTAGACAATGAGCAGTTCTTC
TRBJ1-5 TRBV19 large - CASSDRNNQPQHF TGTGCCAGTAGTGACAGAAACAATCAGCCCCAGCATTTT
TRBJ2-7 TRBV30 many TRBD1 CAWSPGTAYEQYF TGTGCCTGGAGTCCAGGGACAGCCTACGAGCAGTACTTC
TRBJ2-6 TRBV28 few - CASTLTGSGANVLTF TGTGCCAGCACCTTAACGGGGTCTGGGGCCAACGTCCTGACTTTC
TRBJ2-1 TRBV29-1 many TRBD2 CSARTSGRGEQFF TGCAGCGCCCGGACTAGCGGGAGAGGTGAGCAGTTCTTC
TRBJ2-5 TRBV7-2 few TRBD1 CASSRQGQEQYF TGTGCCAGCAGCCGCCAAGGACAGGAACAGTACTTC
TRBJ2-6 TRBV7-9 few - CAGSYLGGVGGANVLTF TGTGCCGGATCCTACCTGGGGGGTGTAGGTGGGGCCAACGTCCTGACTTTC
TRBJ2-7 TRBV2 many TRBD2 CASWERESYEQYF TGTGCCAGCTGGGAGCGGGAGAGTTACGAGCAGTACTTC
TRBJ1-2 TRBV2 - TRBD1 CASSVGQGGGYGYTF TGTGCCAGCAGTGTGGGACAGGGGGGTGGATATGGCTACACCTTC
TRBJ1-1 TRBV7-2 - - CASSLRMNTEAFF TGTGCCAGCAGCTTGAGAATGAACACTGAAGCTTTCTTT
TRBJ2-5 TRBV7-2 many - CASSQQGGTETQYF TGTGCCAGCAGCCAACAGGGTGGGACAGAGACCCAGTACTTC
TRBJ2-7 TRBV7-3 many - CASSSQGYEQYF TGTGCCAGCAGCTCTCAGGGCTACGAGCAGTACTTC
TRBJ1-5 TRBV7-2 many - CASSFTGESNQPQHF TGTGCCAGCAGCTTCACAGGTGAAAGTAATCAGCCCCAGCATTTT
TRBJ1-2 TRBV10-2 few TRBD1 CASSDSGTGANYGYTF TGCGCCAGCAGTGACTCAGGAACAGGGGCTAACTATGGCTACACCTTC
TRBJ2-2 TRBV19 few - CASSIQGSNTGELFF TGTGCCAGTAGTATACAGGGTTCGAACACCGGGGAGCTGTTTTTT
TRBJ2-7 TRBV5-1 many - CASSRDTTYEQYF TGCGCCAGCAGCAGGGACACTACCTACGAGCAGTACTTC
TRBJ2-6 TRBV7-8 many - CAGKSRFSSGANVLTF TGTGCCGGCAAAAGTAGATTTAGCTCTGGGGCCAACGTCCTGACTTTC
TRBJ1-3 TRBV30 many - CAWSVRQTGGNTIYF TGTGCCTGGAGTGTACGGCAGACGGGAGGAAACACCATATATTTT
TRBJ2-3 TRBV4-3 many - CASSQDSRSRDTQYF TGCGCCAGCAGCCAAGACTCGCGAAGCCGGGATACGCAGTATTTT
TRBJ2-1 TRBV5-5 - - CASSQEAQSSYNEQFF TGCGCCAGCAGCCAAGAAGCACAGAGCTCCTACAATGAGCAGTTCTTC
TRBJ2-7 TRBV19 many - CASSIVVGSGEYEQYF TGTGCCAGTAGTATAGTTGTAGGTTCTGGAGAATACGAGCAGTACTTC
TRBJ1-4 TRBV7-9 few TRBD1 CASGLTGGELFF TGTGCCAGCGGATTGACAGGGGGTGAACTGTTTTTT
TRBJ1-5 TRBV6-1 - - CASKVSDQPQHF TGTGCCAGCAAGGTCAGCGATCAGCCCCAGCATTTT
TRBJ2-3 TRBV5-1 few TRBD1 CASGQGVLTTDTQYF TGCGCCAGTGGACAGGGGGTTCTTACGACAGATACGCAGTATTTT
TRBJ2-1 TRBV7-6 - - CASSYRGGGSYNEQFF TGTGCCAGCAGCTATCGGGGAGGGGGCTCCTACAATGAGCAGTTCTTC
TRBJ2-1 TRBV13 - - CASSQEAQSSYNEQFF TGCGCCAGCAGCCAAGAAGCACAGAGCTCCTACAATGAGCAGTTCTTC
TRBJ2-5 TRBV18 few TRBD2 CASSPGTGGYQETQYF TGTGCCAGCTCACCGGGAACGGGAGGATACCAAGAGACCCAGTACTTC
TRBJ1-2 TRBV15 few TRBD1 CATSRGPTGDGYTF TGTGCCACCAGCAGAGGCCCGACAGGGGATGGCTACACCTTC
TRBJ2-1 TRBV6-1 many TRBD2 CASSEWASGYNEQFF TGTGCCAGCAGTGAATGGGCTAGCGGATACAATGAGCAGTTCTTC
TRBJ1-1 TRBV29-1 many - CSASGVQSSVANTEAFF TGCAGCGCGAGTGGTGTACAATCCTCCGTAGCGAACACTGAAGCTTTCTTT
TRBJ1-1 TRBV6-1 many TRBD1 CASSQTGVNTEAFF TGTGCCAGCAGCCAGACAGGGGTGAACACTGAAGCTTTCTTT
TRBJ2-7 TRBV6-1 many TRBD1 CASRGQGRYEQYF TGTGCCAGCAGGGGACAGGGGAGGTACGAGCAGTACTTC
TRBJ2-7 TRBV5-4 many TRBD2 CASSSPSGTPYEQYF TGTGCCAGCAGCTCCCCCAGCGGGACCCCCTACGAGCAGTACTTC
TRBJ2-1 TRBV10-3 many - CAIRDSSYNEQFF TGTGCCATCAGGGACAGCTCCTACAATGAGCAGTTCTTC
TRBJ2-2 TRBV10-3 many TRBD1 CATGTVNTGELFF TGTGCCACGGGGACAGTCAACACCGGGGAGCTGTTTTTT
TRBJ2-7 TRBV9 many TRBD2 CASSESGGITYEQYF TGTGCCAGCAGTGAATCGGGGGGGATTACCTACGAGCAGTACTTC
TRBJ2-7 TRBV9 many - CASSSGGSSYEQYF TGTGCCAGCAGCTCAGGAGGGAGCTCCTACGAGCAGTACTTC
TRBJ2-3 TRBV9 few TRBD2 CASSSGTSGGYSDTQYF TGTGCCAGCAGCTCCGGGACTAGCGGGGGGTATTCAGATACGCAGTATTTT
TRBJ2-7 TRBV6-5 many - CASKRRGNYEQYF TGTGCCAGCAAAAGGCGGGGCAACTACGAGCAGTACTTC
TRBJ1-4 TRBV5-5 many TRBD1 CASSSRDRASKLFF TGTGCCAGCAGCTCCCGGGACAGGGCATCAAAACTGTTTTTT
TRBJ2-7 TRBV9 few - CASSVGPGEAQYF TGTGCCAGCAGCGTAGGGCCCGGGGAGGCGCAGTACTTC
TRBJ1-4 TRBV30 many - CAWSLNREPNEKLFF TGTGCCTGGAGTTTAAACCGGGAACCTAATGAAAAACTGTTTTTT
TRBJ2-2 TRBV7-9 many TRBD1 CASSWGTGGTGELFF TGTGCCAGCAGCTGGGGGACAGGGGGCACCGGGGAGCTGTTTTTT
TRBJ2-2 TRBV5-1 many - CASSFSQSVTGELFF TGCGCCAGCAGCTTTTCACAGTCCGTCACCGGGGAGCTGTTTTTT
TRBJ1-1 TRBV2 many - CASSSTLEAEYTEAFF TGTGCCAGCAGTTCCACTCTGGAGGCTGAGTACACTGAAGCTTTCTTT
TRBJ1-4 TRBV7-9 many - CASSLQGQKLFF TGTGCCAGCAGCCTACAGGGCCAAAAACTGTTTTTT
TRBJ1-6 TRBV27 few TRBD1 CASTPAHGTGPSPLHF TGTGCCAGCACCCCAGCCCACGGGACAGGGCCCTCACCCCTCCACTTT
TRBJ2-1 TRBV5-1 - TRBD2 CASTFLAGGSNEQFF TGCGCCAGCACTTTCTTAGCGGGGGGGAGCAATGAGCAGTTCTTC